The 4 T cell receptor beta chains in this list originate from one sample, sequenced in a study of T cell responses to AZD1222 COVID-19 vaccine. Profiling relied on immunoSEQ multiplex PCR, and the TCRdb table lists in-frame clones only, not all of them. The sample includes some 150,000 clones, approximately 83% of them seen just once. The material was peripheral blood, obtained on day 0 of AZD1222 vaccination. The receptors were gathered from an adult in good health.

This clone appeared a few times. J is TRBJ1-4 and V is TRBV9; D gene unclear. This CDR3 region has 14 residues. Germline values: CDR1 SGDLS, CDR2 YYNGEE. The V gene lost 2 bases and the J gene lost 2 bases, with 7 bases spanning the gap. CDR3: CASSVWRTNEKLFF. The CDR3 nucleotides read TGTGCCAGCAGCGTTTGGAGGACTAATGAAAAACTGTTTTTT.

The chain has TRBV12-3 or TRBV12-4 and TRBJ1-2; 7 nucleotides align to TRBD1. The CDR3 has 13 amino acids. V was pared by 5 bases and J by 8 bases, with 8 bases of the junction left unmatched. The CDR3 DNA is TGTGCCAGCAGTGCACAGGGGCGCAGGGGCTACACCTTC. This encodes CASSAQGRRGYTF.

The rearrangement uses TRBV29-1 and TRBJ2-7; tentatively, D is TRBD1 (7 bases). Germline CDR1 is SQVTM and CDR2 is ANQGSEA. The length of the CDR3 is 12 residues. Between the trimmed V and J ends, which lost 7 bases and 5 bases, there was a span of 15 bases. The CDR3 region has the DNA TGCAGCGCGAGGACAGGCGGGGACGAGCAGTACTTC. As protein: CSARTGGDEQYF.

As DNA, the CDR3 is TGCAGCACTCGAGGCCCAGATACGCAGTATTTT. Translating it yields CSTRGPDTQYF. This chain connects TRBV29-1 to TRBJ2-3; D not certain. The CDR3 loop spans 11 amino acids. V dropped 8 bases and J dropped 4 bases, with 10 bases sitting between them. Per germline, CDR1 SQVTM and CDR2 ANQGSEA.